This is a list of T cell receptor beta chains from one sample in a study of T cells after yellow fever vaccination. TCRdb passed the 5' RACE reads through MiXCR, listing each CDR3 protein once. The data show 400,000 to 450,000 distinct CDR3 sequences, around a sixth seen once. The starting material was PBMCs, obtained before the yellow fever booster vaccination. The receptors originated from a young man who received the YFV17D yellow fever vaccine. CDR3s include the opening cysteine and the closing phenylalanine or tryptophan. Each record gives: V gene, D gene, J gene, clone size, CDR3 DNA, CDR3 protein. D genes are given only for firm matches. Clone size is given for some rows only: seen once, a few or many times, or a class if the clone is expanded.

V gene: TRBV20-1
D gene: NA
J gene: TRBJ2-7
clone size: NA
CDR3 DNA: TGCAGTGCTAGTAAGGGCCCGGAGAGCTCCTACGAGCAGTACTTC
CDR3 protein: CSASKGPESSYEQYF

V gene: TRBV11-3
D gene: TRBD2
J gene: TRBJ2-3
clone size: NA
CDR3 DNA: TGTGCCAGCAGCTTTACTGGGACTAGCCAGTCTACGCAGTATTTT
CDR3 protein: CASSFTGTSQSTQYF

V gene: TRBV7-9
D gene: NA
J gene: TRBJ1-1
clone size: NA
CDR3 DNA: TGTGCCAGCAGCGTCCTGGGAGGGGAAGGCACTGAAGCTTTCTTT
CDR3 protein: CASSVLGGEGTEAFF

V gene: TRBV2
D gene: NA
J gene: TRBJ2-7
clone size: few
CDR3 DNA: TGTGCCAGCACCAAATTCCGGGACATCTCCTACGAGCAGTACTTC
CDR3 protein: CASTKFRDISYEQYF

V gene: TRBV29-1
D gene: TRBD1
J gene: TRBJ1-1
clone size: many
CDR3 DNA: TGCAGCGTGGGACAGGGTGAAGCTTTCTTT
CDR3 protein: CSVGQGEAFF

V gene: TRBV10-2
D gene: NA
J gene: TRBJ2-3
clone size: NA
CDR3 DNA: TGCGCCAGCAGGACTCCTGGTAGGGATACGCAGTATTTT
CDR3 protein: CASRTPGRDTQYF

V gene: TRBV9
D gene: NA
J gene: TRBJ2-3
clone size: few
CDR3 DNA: TGTGCCAGCAGCCCCCCCGTAATGGTAGATACGCAGTATTTT
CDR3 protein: CASSPPVMVDTQYF

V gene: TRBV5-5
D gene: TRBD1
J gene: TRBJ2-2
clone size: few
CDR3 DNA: TGTGCCAGCAGCACCCACCCCGGGACAGGTCTTTGGCTCGGGGAGCTGTTTTTT
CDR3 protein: CASSTHPGTGLWLGELFF

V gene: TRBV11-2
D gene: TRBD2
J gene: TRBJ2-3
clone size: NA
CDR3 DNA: TGTGCCAGCAGCTTAACGGCCCCGGGGGGGAAGCGAGATACGCAGTATTTT
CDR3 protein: CASSLTAPGGKRDTQYF

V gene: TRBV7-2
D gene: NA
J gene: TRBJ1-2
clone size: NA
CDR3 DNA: TGTGCCAGCAGCTTGGACAGATCTAACTATGGCTACACCTTC
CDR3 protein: CASSLDRSNYGYTF

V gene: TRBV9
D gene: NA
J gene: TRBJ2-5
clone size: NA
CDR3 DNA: TGTGCCAGCAGCGGAGGGGCCCTGGGCCTGCAGGAGACCCAGTACTTC
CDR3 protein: CASSGGALGLQETQYF

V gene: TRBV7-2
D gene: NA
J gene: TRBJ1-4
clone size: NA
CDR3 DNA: TGTGCCAGCAGCTTAGGGAGAACTGAAAAACTGTTTTTT
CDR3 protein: CASSLGRTEKLFF

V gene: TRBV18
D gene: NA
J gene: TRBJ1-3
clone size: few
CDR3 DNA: TGTGCCAGCTCACCACCTCAGTGGTCTGGAAACACCATATATTTT
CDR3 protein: CASSPPQWSGNTIYF

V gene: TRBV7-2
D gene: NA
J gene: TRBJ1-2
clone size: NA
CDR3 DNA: TGTGCCAGCAGCTTAGCAGGCTTGGGAGTTAACTATGGCTACACCTTC
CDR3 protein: CASSLAGLGVNYGYTF

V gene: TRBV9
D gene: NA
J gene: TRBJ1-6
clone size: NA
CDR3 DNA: TGTGCCAGCACCCAGGGAAGGGAATCACCCCTCCACTTT
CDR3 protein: CASTQGRESPLHF

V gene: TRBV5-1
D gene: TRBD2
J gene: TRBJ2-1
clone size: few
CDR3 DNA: TGCGCCAGCAGCCATCCCGGGACTAGCGGGGGGACATCCAATGAGCAGTTCTTC
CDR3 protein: CASSHPGTSGGTSNEQFF

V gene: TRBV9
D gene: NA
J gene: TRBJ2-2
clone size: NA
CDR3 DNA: TGTGCCAGCAGCCCACCCGGGGGGCGTAGCGGGGAGCTGTTTTTT
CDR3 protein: CASSPPGGRSGELFF

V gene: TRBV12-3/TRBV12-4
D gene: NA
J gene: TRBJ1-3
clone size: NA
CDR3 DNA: TGTGCCAGCAGTGTGTTACAGAGTTCTTCTGGAAACACCATATATTTT
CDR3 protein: CASSVLQSSSGNTIYF

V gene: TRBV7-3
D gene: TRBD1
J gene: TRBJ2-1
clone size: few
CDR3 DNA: TGTGCCAGCAGCCGTCAGGGGGCCGGGAATGAGCAGTTCTTC
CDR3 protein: CASSRQGAGNEQFF

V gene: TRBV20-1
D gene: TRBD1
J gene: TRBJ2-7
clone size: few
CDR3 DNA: TGCAGTGCAAACAACCGGGACAGTACCTACGAGCAGTACTTC
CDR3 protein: CSANNRDSTYEQYF

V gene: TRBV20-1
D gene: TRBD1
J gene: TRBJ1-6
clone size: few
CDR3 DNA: TGCAGTGCTAGAGATCCGAGACAGGGGGTGGGGAATTCACCCCTCCACTTT
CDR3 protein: CSARDPRQGVGNSPLHF

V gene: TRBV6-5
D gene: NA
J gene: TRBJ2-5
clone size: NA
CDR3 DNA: TGTGCCAGCAGAAAATCCCCCAGCGGTCCAGAGACCCAGTACTTC
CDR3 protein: CASRKSPSGPETQYF

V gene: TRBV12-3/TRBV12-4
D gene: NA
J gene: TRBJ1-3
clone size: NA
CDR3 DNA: TGTGCCAGCAGCGGACCTTCTCTTGGGGGAAACACCATATATTTT
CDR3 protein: CASSGPSLGGNTIYF

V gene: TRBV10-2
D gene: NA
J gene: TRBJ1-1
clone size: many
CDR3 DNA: TGCGCCAGCAGTGCACAAAACACTGAAGCTTTCTTT
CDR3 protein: CASSAQNTEAFF

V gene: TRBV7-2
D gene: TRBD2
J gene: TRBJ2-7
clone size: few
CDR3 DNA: TGTGCCAGCAGCCCCAGACTAGCGGGGGGCTACGAGCAGTACTTC
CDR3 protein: CASSPRLAGGYEQYF

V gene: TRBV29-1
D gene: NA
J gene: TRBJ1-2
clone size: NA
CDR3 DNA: TGCAGCGTTTACGGGACTTATGGCTACACCTTC
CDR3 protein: CSVYGTYGYTF

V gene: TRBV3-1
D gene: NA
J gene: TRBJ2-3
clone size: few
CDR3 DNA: TGTGCCAGCAGCCCCAGTTTACGGGTCGCAGATACGCAGTATTTT
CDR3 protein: CASSPSLRVADTQYF

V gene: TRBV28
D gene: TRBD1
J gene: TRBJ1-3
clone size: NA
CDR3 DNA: TGTGCCAGCAGCCTAGACAGGGCCGGAAACACCATATATTTT
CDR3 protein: CASSLDRAGNTIYF

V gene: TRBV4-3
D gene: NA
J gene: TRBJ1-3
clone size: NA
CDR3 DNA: TGCGCCAGCAGCCAGACACAGGGCGGGGGTCTCGGAGGTGGAAACACCATATATTTT
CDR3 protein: CASSQTQGGGLGGGNTIYF

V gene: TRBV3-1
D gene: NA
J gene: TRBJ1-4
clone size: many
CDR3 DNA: TGTGCCAGCAGCCCGGGTGGGAAACTGTTTTTT
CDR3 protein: CASSPGGKLFF

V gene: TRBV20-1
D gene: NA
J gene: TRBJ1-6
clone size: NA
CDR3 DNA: TGCAGTGCTAGAGATCGCGGCAGGAGCTCCTATAATTCACCCCTCCACTTT
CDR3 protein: CSARDRGRSSYNSPLHF

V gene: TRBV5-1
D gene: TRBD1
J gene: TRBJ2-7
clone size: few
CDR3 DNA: TGCGCCAGCAGCGTTGGGGCAGGGGGCTTTGCGGGCTACGAGCAGTACTTC
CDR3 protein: CASSVGAGGFAGYEQYF

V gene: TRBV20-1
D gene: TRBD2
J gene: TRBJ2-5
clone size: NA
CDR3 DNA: TGCAGTGCTAGAGATTTCCCACCGGGACTAGCTCCGTACTTC
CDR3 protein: CSARDFPPGLAPYF